Listed here are 10 T cell receptor beta chains from one sample, sequenced in a study of CD8 T cells in Susac syndrome. Random hexamers were used to reverse transcribe the RNA input (0.5 to 1 ug). TCRdb reprocessed the immunoSEQ multiplex PCR reads via MiXCR and lists one record per CDR3 protein. Among around 110,000 distinct CDR3 sequences listed, roughly 95% were seen once. Sequenced sample: CD8+ T cells from PBMCs. These receptors were taken from a human donor with Susac syndrome.

The genes are TRBV4-1 and TRBJ1-2; no definite D call. V was clipped by 4 bases and J by 0 bases, with 9 bases between them. Germline assignment: CDR1 MGHRA and CDR2 YSYEKL. The CDR3 runs to 14 residues. The CDR3 is CASSPQVANYGYTF. Here the CDR3 DNA reads TGCGCCAGCAGCCCTCAGGTAGCTAACTATGGCTACACCTTC.

V usage is TRBV11-2 and J usage is TRBJ1-5; D gene ambiguous. This CDR3 comprises 13 residues. The germline gives CDR1 SGHAT, CDR2 FQNNGV. V shed 1 base and J shed 5 bases, with 6 bases lying between them. CDR3 in amino acids: CASSLADDQPQHF. Here the CDR3 DNA reads TGTGCCAGCAGCTTAGCTGACGATCAGCCCCAGCATTTT. Complete variable domain (other parts from reference TRBV11-2 and TRBJ1-5): EAGVAQSPRYKIIEKRQSVAFWCNPISGHATLYWYQQILGQGPKLLIQFQNNGVVDDSQLPKDRFSAERLKGVDSTLKIQPAKLEDSAVYLCASSLADDQPQHFGDGTRLSIL.

The rearrangement joins TRBV9 to TRBJ2-7, with 9 bases fitting TRBD1. J lost 3 bases, V lost 5 bases, and 12 bases had no gene match. CDR3 length: 16 amino acids. The V gene's germline CDR1 is SGDLS and CDR2 YYNGEE. CDR3 bases: TGTGCCAGCAGTCCTTCCATGGGGACAGGGCACTACGAGCAGTACTTC. Translated: CASSPSMGTGHYEQYF.

This chain joins TRBV20-1 and TRBJ2-3, with a possible D match to TRBD1 (6 bases). The germline gives CDR1 DFQATT, CDR2 SNEGSKA (reference sequence). The V gene lost 3 bases and the J gene lost 3 bases, with 10 bases spanning the gap. The CDR3 length is 13 residues. The CDR3 coding sequence is TGCAGTGCTAGTCGGACAGCGACAGATACGCAGTATTTT. It is translated as CSASRTATDTQYF.

This chain uses TRBV3-1 with TRBJ2-1, with D perhaps matching TRBD2 (6 bases). Looked up from germline, CDR1 is LGHDT and CDR2 is YNNKEL (reference sequence). V lost 2 bases and J 5 bases, leaving 10 bases between the germline ends. The CDR3 runs 14 residues. The CDR3 sequence: CASSQPGGDNEQFF. The CDR3 nucleotides read TGTGCCAGCAGCCAACCCGGGGGAGACAATGAGCAGTTCTTC.

The gene calls are TRBV20-1 and TRBJ1-5; D not resolved. The CDR3 totals 12 residues. V lost 3 bases to trimming and J lost 6 bases, with 9 bases between them. Looked up from germline, CDR1 is DFQATT and CDR2 is SNEGSKA (reference sequence). The CDR3 DNA reads TGCAGTGCTAGGCTAGGAGGTCAGCCCCAGCATTTT. Translated: CSARLGGQPQHF.

This chain links TRBV2 with TRBJ2-4; D is possibly TRBD1 (6 bases). Trimming cost V 3 bases and J 5 bases, with 8 bases left between them. The CDR3 sequence is 13 residues long. Germline V lookup: CDR1 SNHLY, CDR2 FYNNEI. The CDR3 DNA sequence: TGTGCCAGCAGTGATCCAGGGGAAAACATTCAGTACTTC. Encoded protein: CASSDPGENIQYF.

The chain uses TRBV29-1 and TRBJ2-5; 8 bases match TRBD1. The CDR3 runs to 12 residues. Germline loops: CDR1 SQVTM, CDR2 ANQGSEA. V lost 7 bases, J lost 4 bases, and 5 bases stayed unmatched. This CDR3 reads CSARQGRETQYF. CDR3 in DNA: TGCAGCGCCCGACAGGGGAGAGAGACCCAGTACTTC.

With respect to this clonotype: Its ends do not fully match the called genes, so a read error is possible. This chain uses TRBV27 with TRBJ2-7; TRBD1 aligns across 7 bases. Germline values: CDR1 MNHEY, CDR2 SMNVEV (reference sequence). The CDR3 is made up of 13 amino acids. This chain's CDR3 is CASSLAPDRVTHF. CDR3 coding DNA: TGTGCCAGCAGTTTAGCCCCAGACAGGGTCACGCACTTC.

The chain carries TRBV10-3 and TRBJ2-2; TRBD1 might be the D (6 bases). Germline V gene data show CDR1 as ENHRY and CDR2 as SYGVKD. Trimming left V 2 bases short and J 5 bases short, with 9 bases between. The CDR3 covers 14 residues. The CDR3 reads CAISETGSTGELFF. The CDR3 nucleotides are TGTGCCATCAGTGAGACAGGGTCAACCGGGGAGCTGTTTTTT.